This T cell receptor (beta chain) was found in a study of blood T cell repertoires in COVID-19. Only in-frame clones appear in the TCRdb table, and some are missing; sequencing was by immunoSEQ multiplex PCR. The sample shows about 150,000 clones, around 83% of them seen only once. This TCR was recovered from a woman in her sixties or seventies with acute or convalescent COVID-19. Sequences were obtained from peripheral blood.

The CDR3 bases are TGTGCCAGCAGTGAACTTGGACAGGGGATGGCTGAAGCTTTCTTT. Amino acid sequence: CASSELGQGMAEAFF. The chain has TRBV2 and TRBJ1-1; TRBD1 matches at 9 bases. CDR3 length equals 15 residues. The V gene end was trimmed by 2 bases and the J gene end by 6 bases; junction bases not matched to a gene: 7. CDR1 and CDR2 (germline): SNHLY, FYNNEI.